Listed below are T cell receptor beta chains from one sample, sequenced in a study of cytomegalovirus exposure and HLA in healthy donors. This table comes from immunoSEQ multiplex PCR, and its TCRdb copy is limited to in-frame clones, with some not included. Its clone listing holds 90,000 to 150,000 clones. Sequenced input: PBMCs. The receptors were sampled from a man younger than 35 in good health and CMV-seronegative. Each CDR3 is given with its conserved first and last residue.

CDR3: CASSGDNYEQYF; J: TRBJ2-7; V: TRBV11-3
CDR3: CASSPRQGREKLFF; J: TRBJ1-4; V: TRBV18
CDR3: CASSPGLADRTDTQYF; J: TRBJ2-3; V: TRBV6-4
CDR3: CASSGGTSDTEAFF; J: TRBJ1-1; V: TRBV7-9
CDR3: CASSLDRAGPGDEQFF; J: TRBJ2-1; V: TRBV5-1
CDR3: CASSFPGGLKEQYF; J: TRBJ2-7; V: TRBV7-2
CDR3: CASSILDRNQPQHF; J: TRBJ1-5; V: TRBV19
CDR3: CASMGQQTGGGNTIYF; J: TRBJ1-3; V: TRBV27
CDR3: CASSLVALPYEQYF; J: TRBJ2-7; V: TRBV13
CDR3: CASSLAGGGEQYF; J: TRBJ2-7; V: TRBV11-3
CDR3: CASSLGGGGAGNQPQHF; J: TRBJ1-5; V: TRBV28
CDR3: CSARAGETQYF; J: TRBJ2-5; V: TRBV20-1
CDR3: CAWSLAGTGARGDTQYF; J: TRBJ2-3; V: TRBV30
CDR3: CASSLGQYNEQFF; J: TRBJ2-1; V: TRBV28
CDR3: CASSLARGHGYTF; J: TRBJ1-2; V: TRBV5-1
CDR3: CASSHPQGVSTGELFF; J: TRBJ2-2; V: TRBV5-6
CDR3: CASIAGAINYGYTF; J: TRBJ1-2; V: TRBV6-1
CDR3: CASSQETVALFSYEQYF; J: TRBJ2-7; V: TRBV4-1
CDR3: CASSSTGVTEAFF; J: TRBJ1-1; V: TRBV18
CDR3: CASSLSPDQVQPQHF; J: TRBJ1-5; V: TRBV27
CDR3: CASSPTGNDEQFF; J: TRBJ2-1; V: TRBV7-9
CDR3: CASSVGNSGGTYNEQFF; J: TRBJ2-1; V: TRBV9
CDR3: CASSVDGTGSNEQFF; J: TRBJ2-1; V: TRBV9
CDR3: CASRKRGQVPGNTIYF; J: TRBJ1-3; V: TRBV21-1
CDR3: CASSAQVLETQYF; J: TRBJ2-5; V: TRBV9
CDR3: CASSLGLAGGDTGELFF; J: TRBJ2-2; V: TRBV7-8
CDR3: CASSHWASGGAGETQYF; J: TRBJ2-5; V: TRBV19
CDR3: CARSPRDTTYTEAFF; J: TRBJ1-1; V: TRBV5-3
CDR3: CASRRGNRNTGELFF; J: TRBJ2-2; V: TRBV7-9
CDR3: CASSPRQGAGEQYF; J: TRBJ2-7; V: TRBV5-1
CDR3: CASTAGASGNTIYF; J: TRBJ1-3; V: TRBV5-1
CDR3: CATRSSYNEQFF; J: TRBJ2-1; V: TRBV28
CDR3: CASSPPNQPQHF; J: TRBJ1-5; V: TRBV7-9
CDR3: CASSVGEGFDTQYF; J: TRBJ2-3; V: TRBV9
CDR3: CASSGFGLGADEKLFF; J: TRBJ1-4; V: TRBV5-1
CDR3: CASTAPSSYNEQFF; J: TRBJ2-1; V: TRBV28
CDR3: CASSPRDRVADTQYF; J: TRBJ2-3; V: TRBV5-1